The T cell receptor (beta chain) described here comes from a study of regulatory T cells in long-lasting Graves disease. Arm-PCR of CDR3 regions with iRepertoire HTBI primers generated TCR beta libraries. MiXCR was run by TCRdb on the multiplex PCR reads, yielding one entry per CDR3 protein. The table records roughly 420,000 distinct CDR3 sequences, about 14% of them present only once. There are many counts of this clonotype. Its target is unknown. Time point noted: newly diagnosed GD, antithyroid drugs for less than 3 months. Extracted PBMC RNA gave rise to the TCR library. Germline V gives CDR1 SGHTA, CDR2 FQGNSA. With V trimmed by 5 bases and J by 12 bases, 15 bases remained unmatched. There are 14 residues in the CDR3. Broader study findings: When disease was persistent, TRBV28, TRBJ1-2 and TRBJ2-5 were the favored segments. Accuracy was perhaps lowered by the small sample size.

The TCR originated in a female donor with Graves disease. The sequencing used peripheral blood mononuclear cells (PBMCs), collected at new diagnosis, from a patient treated with antithyroid drugs. The chain has TRBV7-2 and TRBJ1-1; 7 bases fit TRBD1. This CDR3 is CASSRRGTALQTFF. CDR3 nucleotide sequence: TGTGCCAGCAGCCGGCGAGGGACAGCGCTTCAAACTTTCTTT.